This TCR beta chain came from a study of cytomegalovirus exposure and HLA in healthy donors (dated by TCRdb to 2015 to 2018). About the study as a whole: According to an earlier analysis of 450 to 650 of the donors, some 180 million T cells yielded some 120 million unique TCR beta sequences and 276 Gb of sequence data. Around 320 gigabases of sequencing data and roughly 90 million unique TCR sequences were included in an early release covering about 620 HLA-typed donors. Of the roughly 400 genotyped donors, approximately 83% fell in the genetic ancestry cluster associated with self-reported Caucasian donors. The study aimed to test whether cataloging public T cell receptors could reveal signatures of past pathogen exposure. The T cell repertoires of some 670 subjects were profiled by immunosequencing and related to cytomegalovirus serostatus. Along with the roughly 610-subject first cohort, a separate validation cohort of over a hundred different subjects was used. High-throughput TCR immunosequencing, statistical association of individual TCRs with disease status, and machine learning were combined to predict cytomegalovirus infection status. A later analysis re-examined previously published TCR beta repertoires from more than 550 donors and added high-resolution HLA genotyping to investigate patterns of TCR occurrence. In the later analysis, no new phenotypic data were used to find candidate immune exposures; instead, reliance was placed on TCR beta sequences and their occurrence across donors. An earlier analysis of some 500 of the donors applied high-throughput TCR beta sequencing to assess whether each TCR beta V gene segment acted as functional or pseudogenic. Donor age, sex, ethnicity and CMV serostatus were collected together with the repertoire data. Genome-wide SNP genotypes for about 55% of the 666 donors were used in a later genetic analysis, which treated that subset as a discovery cohort. Every discovery cohort repertoire had been produced on one sequencing platform. Both class I and class II loci were covered by HLA typing, at four-digit resolution. The number of donors typed differed by locus, with 629-630 for A, B, C, DRB1 and DQB1, roughly 520 for DQA1, nearly 610 for DPA1, and some 440 for DPB1. A handful of DR-DQ haplotypes were handled as single units for association and clustering because linkage in the cohort was strong. Among some 400 genotyped donors of the cohort, an average of about 220,000 unique TCR beta nucleotide sequences was sequenced per donor, of which 15% to 20% were non-productive.

Its CDR3 holds 15 amino acids, cysteine through phenylalanine. The read is trimmed to its CDR3 DNA, 45 bases read in frame from base 1. The germline V gene specifies SGDLS as CDR1 and YYNGEE as CDR2. Here V drops 3 bases and J drops 0 bases, and the junction holds 4 bases not matched to any gene. The method behind the library was the immunoSEQ multiplex PCR assay. For the multiplex PCR, a mixture combining 60 forward primers for TCR Vbeta segments and 13 reverse primers for TCR Jbeta segments was used. Amplification of the CDR3 region of rearranged TCR beta genes was performed with a multiplex PCR assay on genomic DNA. The amplified TCR beta libraries were sequenced on the Illumina HiSeq System as 87-base-pair reads. In the source study's methods: Across the 670 or so repertoires, a later analysis counted about 81 million unique TCR beta chains, some 11 million of which were shared by at least two donors. Raw reads were error-corrected and collapsed into unique sequences with a nearest-neighbor algorithm that merged closely related sequences to remove PCR and sequencing errors. V, D and J gene segments were assigned by aligning CDR3 sequences to IMGT reference sequences. For a sequence to be retained, a match of at least six nucleotides to both a V gene segment and a J gene segment was required. A rearrangement counted as productive if the CDR3 had no stop codons and remained in frame with V and J, and every other rearrangement counted as non-productive. CDR3 was defined according to IMGT convention as the region running from the second conserved V-encoded cysteine to the conserved J-encoded phenylalanine. In an earlier analysis of some 550 of the donors, sequences lacking an unambiguous match to a single V gene segment were excluded. In an earlier analysis of almost 600 of the donors, a V segment was called functional when productive rearrangements were above 56.7%, and segregating when the standard deviation between donors exceeded 5%. A statistical classification framework was developed to diagnose cytomegalovirus status using the catalog of TCR beta chain sequences. In a later analysis, V and J genes were assigned by comparing TCR nucleotide sequences against IMGT/GENE-DB human TR gene sequences. In a later analysis, CDR3 sequences and most-parsimonious VDJ recombination scenarios were assigned using the TCRdist pipeline. In a later analysis, each TCR beta chain was defined by its CDR3 amino acid sequence together with its V-gene family, and reads without a unique V-gene family were excluded. As a way to deal with suspected cross-contamination and a sequencing artifact, a later analysis dropped 450 to 700 nucleotide sequences that were highly shared and had low generation probability. For each public chain, a later analysis derived a clonal expansion index from normalized ranks of inferred template counts within each repertoire. A later analysis computed generation probabilities with a VDJ recombination model fitted to out-of-frame rearrangements, and checked the results against IGoR. In a later analysis, hypergeometric tests were used to score TCR-TCR, TCR-HLA and TCR-CMV co-occurrence, with a repertoire-size bias correction applied to TCR pairs. A later analysis estimated false discovery rates by permuting HLA or CMV assignments 20 times. In a later analysis, co-occurring TCRs were grouped with DBSCAN, and TCRdist sequence similarity was added when clustering was performed within HLA-allele-positive subsets. Repertoires with fewer than 30,000 or more than 120,000 public chains, plus five repertoires with anomalous nucleotide sharing, were excluded from co-occurrence clustering. TCRdb re-hosts the immuneACCESS table, in-frame sequences only. Its copies lack some clones; in the studies checked, an unresolved V gene accounts for under half of them, and the cause for the rest is not known. That table supplies the V and J calls and clone size; D and trimming were determined from the DNA. In all, the sample holds around 140,000 clones, and approximately 81% of those were seen once. The ten largest make up roughly 7% of the sample.

In total, roughly 670 healthy bone marrow donors made up the cohort. At the time of sampling, every cohort member was nominally healthy, though immune exposures that went unrecorded were likely present. The donor was CMV seronegative and belonged to the group of 320 or so seronegative cohort members. Every donor gave a peripheral blood sample, and the peripheral blood mononuclear cells from that sample were used for TCR beta sequencing. Genomic DNA was extracted from the blood cell samples with the Qiagen DNeasy Blood Extraction Kit. The paper as a whole reports these results and caveats: Because the 87-base-pair reads could not distinguish some IMGT-functional V segments, including TRBV6-2 and TRBV6-3, those segments were excluded. Seventeen rarely observed V segments, including chromosome 9 orphons, were excluded from the earlier analysis of about 610 of the donors because counts were too low. Because HLA typing was unavailable for some donors at each locus, only the typed subset was used in association tests. The authors suggested that the approach could potentially be generalized to other disease states and immunological phenotypes. A later analysis found that most CMV-associated TCR beta chains appeared HLA-restricted, with HLA associations seemingly driven largely by CMV exposure. When HLA alleles, especially DR and DQ, strongly co-occurred, TCR associations were difficult to assign to individual alleles. In vitro tests confirmed that a few of the cytomegalovirus-associated TCR beta chains recognize cytomegalovirus antigens. The classifier was reported to diagnose cytomegalovirus status with high specificity and sensitivity in both the original cohort and the validation cohort. Broadly in line with IMGT annotations, most TCR beta V segments showed up in productive rearrangements about 87% or about 30% of the time in an earlier analysis of around 550 of the donors. Most TCR sequences were observed very rarely across donors, whereas some public TCRs were present in many individuals. In a later analysis, 16,951 TCR beta sequences were associated with specific HLA alleles at a false discovery rate of 0.05. In a later analysis, HLA-associated TCR beta chains showed more clonal expansion and lower generation probabilities than non-associated chains that were equally common. The presence/absence analyses assumed that sequencing depth was roughly uniform across donors, and that assumption may not be true. A total of around 150 TCR beta chains were listed by the study as associated with cytomegalovirus. For the cohort, immune exposure information was limited to CMV serostatus. A later analysis reported that several top co-occurrence clusters appeared linked to parvovirus B19, influenza, CMV and Epstein-Barr virus. In a later analysis, TCR association rates were found to vary across HLA loci, with the most associated TCRs seen for DRB1 alleles and the fewest for HLA-C alleles. In a later genetic analysis, fewer N-insertions in productive TCRs were reported among donors in an Asian-associated ancestry cluster than the 666-donor mean. A cluster of highly shared sequence variants was judged likely to represent a technical artifact of the sequencing pipeline. Correlated functional status among segregating V segments might reflect linkage disequilibrium, but an unknown experimental factor could not be ruled out. A further reported finding was that TCR beta sequences accurately predicted the HLA-A and HLA-B alleles for most subjects in the first cohort. The cohort was sequenced for TCR beta chains only, and without alpha or paired-chain data the features that could be detected were limited. V-gene and J-gene trimming of TCR beta chains was associated with a missense DCLRE1C variant in a later genetic analysis, and the association was replicated in an independent cohort.

In regard to this clone: What antigen it recognizes has not been identified. Base qualities are not at hand, and no much larger clone is one base apart.

The source material was PBMCs. This TCR was recovered from a male donor in good health and CMV-seronegative. The rearrangement combines TRBV9 with TRBJ2-3; 7 bases in between match TRBD2. The CDR3 corresponds to CASSGGGISTDTQYF. In nucleotide form, the sequence is TGTGCCAGCAGCGGCGGGGGAATAAGCACAGATACGCAGTATTTT. Beyond the CDR3, the reference TRBV9 and TRBJ2-3 genes provide the residues; the full variable domain reads: DSGVTQTPKHLITATGQRVTLRCSPRSGDLSVYWYQQSLDQGLQFLIQYYNGEERAKGNILERFSAQQFPDLHSELNLSSLELGDSALYFCASSGGGISTDTQYFGPGTRLTVL.